One and the same sample provided the 7 T cell receptor beta chains below, sequenced in a study of cytomegalovirus exposure and HLA in healthy donors. Both 60 Vbeta primers and 13 Jbeta primers went into the PCR. TCRdb keeps only in-frame clones here, not all; method: immunoSEQ multiplex PCR. The repertoire holds about 220,000 clones, 76% seen once, with roughly 0.6% in the top ten. Sequences were obtained from PBMCs. Source of these receptors: a man between 18 and 29 years old in good health and CMV-seronegative.

The chain couples TRBV29-1 to TRBJ2-1; D is unresolved. The germline V gene has CDR1 SQVTM and CDR2 ANQGSEA. Trimming removed 7 bases from V and 4 bases from J, with 11 bases in between. The CDR3 sequence is 12 residues long. The CDR3 protein is CSADGGYNEQFF. The CDR3 DNA reads TGCAGCGCCGACGGCGGATACAATGAGCAGTTCTTC.

J is TRBJ1-1 and V is TRBV27; 7 bases line up with TRBD1. The CDR3 runs to 14 residues. CDR1 MNHEY and CDR2 SMNVEV come from the germline V gene (reference sequence). The J segment lost 4 bases and the V segment lost 3 bases, leaving 5 bases of the junction unmatched. The CDR3 nucleotides read TGTGCCAGCAGTTTTGACAGGGCGATCACTGAAGCTTTCTTT. Translated: CASSFDRAITEAFF.

The V call is TRBV11-3, the J call TRBJ2-1, with TRBD2 matching 12 bases. Germline V gives CDR1 SGHNT, CDR2 YENEEA. CDR3 length: 16 amino acids. The trim removed 4 bases at V and 6 bases at J, leaving 7 bases unmatched. This chain's CDR3 is CASSYSLAGGSNEQFF. Written as DNA, the CDR3 is TGTGCCAGCAGCTATTCACTAGCGGGAGGTTCCAATGAGCAGTTCTTC.

This clone came up once. The V and J genes are TRBV28 and TRBJ2-7; D perhaps matches TRBD1 (6 bases). CDR1 MDHEN and CDR2 SYDVKM come from the germline V gene. The CDR3 consists of 15 residues. Trimming removed 3 bases at V and 2 bases at J, with 14 bases between. CDR3 region: CASSFQRAGAYEQYF. The DNA for the CDR3 is TGTGCCAGCAGTTTTCAACGGGCAGGGGCCTACGAGCAGTACTTC.

This chain joins TRBV11-1 and TRBJ1-1; possible D gene TRBD1, 6 bases. V shed 5 bases and J shed 7 bases, with 14 bases lying between them. The CDR3 contains 13 residues. Germline V gene sequence: CDR1 SGHAT, CDR2 FQDESV (reference sequence). The CDR3 DNA sequence: TGTGCCAGCAGCCTACAGGGAACGAGTGAAGCTTTCTTT. It translates to CASSLQGTSEAFF.

The chain has TRBV6-5 and TRBJ1-1; 7 bases are a match to TRBD1. The junction had 7 bases not matched to a gene; V was cut back by 6 bases and J by 6 bases. Germline V gene data show CDR1 as MNHEY and CDR2 as SVGAGI. CDR3 length equals 13 residues. CDR3 loop: CASSRDSGPEAFF. As DNA, the CDR3 is TGTGCCAGCAGCAGGGACAGTGGCCCTGAAGCTTTCTTT.

As to this clone: The conserved final phenylalanine or tryptophan is absent from the CDR3, which likely points to a read error. V is TRBV6-5 and J is TRBJ1-1; TRBD1 aligns across 7 bases. Germline CDR1 is MNHEY and CDR2 is SVGAGI. The CDR3 spans 15 residues. V gave up 5 bases and J gave up 5 bases; unmatched junction bases: 11. DNA of the CDR3: TGTGCCAGCAGTCAACAAGGACAGGCGAGAACTGAAGCTTTCCTT. Amino acid sequence: CASSQQGQARTEAFL.